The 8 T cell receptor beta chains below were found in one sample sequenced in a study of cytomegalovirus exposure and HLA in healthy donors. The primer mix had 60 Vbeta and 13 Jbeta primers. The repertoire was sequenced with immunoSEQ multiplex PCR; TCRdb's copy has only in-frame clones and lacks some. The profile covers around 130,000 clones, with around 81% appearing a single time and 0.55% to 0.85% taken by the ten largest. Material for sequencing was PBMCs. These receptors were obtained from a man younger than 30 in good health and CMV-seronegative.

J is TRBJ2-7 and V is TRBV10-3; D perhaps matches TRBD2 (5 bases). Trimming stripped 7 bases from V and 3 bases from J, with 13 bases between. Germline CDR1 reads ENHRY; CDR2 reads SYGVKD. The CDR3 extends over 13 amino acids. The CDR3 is CAINRGLLYEQYF. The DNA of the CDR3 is TGTGCCATCAATCGAGGACTTCTCTACGAGCAGTACTTC.

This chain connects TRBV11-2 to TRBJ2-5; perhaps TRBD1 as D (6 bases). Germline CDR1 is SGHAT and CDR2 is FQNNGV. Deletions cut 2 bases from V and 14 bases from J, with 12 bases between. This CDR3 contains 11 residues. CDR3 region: CASSLSGTSYF. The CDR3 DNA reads TGTGCCAGCAGCTTATCCGGGACATCCTACTTC.

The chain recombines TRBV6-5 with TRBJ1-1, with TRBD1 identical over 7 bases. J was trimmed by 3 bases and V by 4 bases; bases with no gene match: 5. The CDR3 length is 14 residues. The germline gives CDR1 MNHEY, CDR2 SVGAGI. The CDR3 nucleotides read TGTGCCAGCAGTTGGGGGGACAGAGACACTGAAGCTTTCTTT. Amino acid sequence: CASSWGDRDTEAFF.

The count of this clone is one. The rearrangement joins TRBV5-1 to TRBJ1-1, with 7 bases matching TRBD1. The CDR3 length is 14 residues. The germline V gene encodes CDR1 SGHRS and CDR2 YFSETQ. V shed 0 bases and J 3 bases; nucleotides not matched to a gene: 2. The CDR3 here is CASSLGQGHTEAFF. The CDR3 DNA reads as TGCGCCAGCAGCTTGGGACAGGGACACACTGAAGCTTTCTTT. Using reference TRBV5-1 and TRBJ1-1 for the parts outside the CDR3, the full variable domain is KAGVTQTPRYLIKTRGQQVTLSCSPISGHRSVSWYQQTPGQGLQFLFEYFSETQRNKGNFPGRFSGRQFSNSRSEMNVSTLELGDSALYLCASSLGQGHTEAFFGQGTRLTVV.

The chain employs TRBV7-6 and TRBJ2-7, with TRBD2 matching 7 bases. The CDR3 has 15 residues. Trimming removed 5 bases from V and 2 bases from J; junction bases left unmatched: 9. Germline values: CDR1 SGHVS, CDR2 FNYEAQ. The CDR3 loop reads CASSRTDRGAYEQYF. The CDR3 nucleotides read TGTGCCAGCAGCCGAACGGACCGGGGGGCCTACGAGCAGTACTTC.

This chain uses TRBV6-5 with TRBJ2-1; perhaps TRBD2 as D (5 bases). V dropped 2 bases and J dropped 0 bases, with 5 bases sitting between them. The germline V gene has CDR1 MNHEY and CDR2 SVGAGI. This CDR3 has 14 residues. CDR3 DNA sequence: TGTGCCAGCAGTTACAGCGGCTCCTACAATGAGCAGTTCTTC. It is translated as CASSYSGSYNEQFF.

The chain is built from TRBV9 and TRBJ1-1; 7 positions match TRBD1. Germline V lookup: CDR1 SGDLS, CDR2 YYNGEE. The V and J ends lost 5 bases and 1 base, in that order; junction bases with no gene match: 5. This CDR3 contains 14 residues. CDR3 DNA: TGTGCCAGCAGTCAGACAGGGACGAACACTGAAGCTTTCTTT. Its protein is CASSQTGTNTEAFF.

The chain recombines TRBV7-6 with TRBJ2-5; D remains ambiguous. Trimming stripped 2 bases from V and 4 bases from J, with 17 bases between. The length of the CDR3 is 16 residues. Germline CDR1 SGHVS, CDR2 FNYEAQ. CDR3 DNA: TGTGCCAGCAGCTTAACACCTCCCCAGGAAGGAGAGACCCAGTACTTC. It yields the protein CASSLTPPQEGETQYF.